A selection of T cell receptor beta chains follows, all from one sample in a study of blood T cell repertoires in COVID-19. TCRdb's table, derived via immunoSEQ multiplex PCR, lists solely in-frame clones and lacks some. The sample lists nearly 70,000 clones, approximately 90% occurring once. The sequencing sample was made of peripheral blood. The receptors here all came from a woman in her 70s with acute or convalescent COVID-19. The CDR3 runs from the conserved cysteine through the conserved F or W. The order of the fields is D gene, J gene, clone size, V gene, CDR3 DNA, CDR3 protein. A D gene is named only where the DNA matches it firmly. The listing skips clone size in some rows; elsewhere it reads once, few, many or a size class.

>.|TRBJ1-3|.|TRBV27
TGTGCCAGCAGTTGGAGGCGAGGGAACACCATATATTTT
CASSWRRGNTIYF
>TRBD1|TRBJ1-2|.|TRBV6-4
TGTGCCAGCAGGCCAGGGGGCGCGAACTATGGCTACACCTTC
CASRPGGANYGYTF
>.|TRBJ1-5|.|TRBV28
TGTGCCAGCAAGCGGGGTAGCGGAAGTCAGCCCCAGCATTTT
CASKRGSGSQPQHF
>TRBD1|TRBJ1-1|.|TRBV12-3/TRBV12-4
TGTGCCAGCAGCACAGGGGGACCCGCTTTCTTT
CASSTGGPAFF
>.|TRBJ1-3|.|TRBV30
TGTGCCTGGGCGCGGAACTCTGGAAACACCATATATTTT
CAWARNSGNTIYF
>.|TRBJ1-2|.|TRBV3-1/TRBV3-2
TGTGCCAGCAGCGCCAGGCGGGGAGCTGAGTATGGCTACACCTTC
CASSARRGAEYGYTF
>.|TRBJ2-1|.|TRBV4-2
TGTGCCAGCAGCCAAGAAGGAGGCGACAATGAGCAGTTCTTC
CASSQEGGDNEQFF
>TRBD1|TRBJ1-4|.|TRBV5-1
TGCGCCAGCAGCTTCTTTGGGACAGGGGAGGAAAAACTGTTTTTT
CASSFFGTGEEKLFF
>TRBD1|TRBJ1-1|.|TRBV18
TGTGCCAGCTCACGGACAGGGGGTGAGTTCACTGAAGCTTTCTTT
CASSRTGGEFTEAFF
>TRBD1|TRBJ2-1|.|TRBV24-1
TGTGCCACCAGTGACCGGACGGGACAGGGTTACAATGAGCAGTTCTTC
CATSDRTGQGYNEQFF
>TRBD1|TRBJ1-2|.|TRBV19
TGTGCCAGTAGTTCCCCTAGGAGGGGGCCTAAGGCCGGCTACACCTTC
CASSSPRRGPKAGYTF
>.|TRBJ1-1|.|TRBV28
TGTGCCAGCACCCGGACCCGGAGGACTGAAGCTTTCTTT
CASTRTRRTEAFF
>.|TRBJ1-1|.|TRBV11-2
TGTGCCAGCAGCCGCCCGCCGATCAACCGGGACAAACCCCAAGCTTTCTTT
CASSRPPINRDKPQAFF
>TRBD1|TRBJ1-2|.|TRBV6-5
TGTGCCAGCAGTCCTGACAGGGCTTGGTCGTATGGCTACACCTTC
CASSPDRAWSYGYTF
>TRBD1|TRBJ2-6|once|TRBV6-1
TGTGCCAGCAGTGACCGGGACAGGGTCAACTCTGGGGCCAACGTCCTGACTTTC
CASSDRDRVNSGANVLTF
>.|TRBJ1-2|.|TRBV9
TGTGCCAGCAGCACCCCGACAGGCGATGGCTACACCTTC
CASSTPTGDGYTF
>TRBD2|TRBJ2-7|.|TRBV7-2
TGTGCCAGCAGCTTAGCTCGTGCTTGGGGAGCGGGAGAGAACTTCTACGAGCAGTACTTC
CASSLARAWGAGENFYEQYF
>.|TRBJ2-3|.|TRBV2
TGTGCCAGCAGACGAGCATTCAGCACAGATACGCAGTATTTT
CASRRAFSTDTQYF
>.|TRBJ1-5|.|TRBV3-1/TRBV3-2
TGTGCCAGCAGCCCTTCTTTCAATCAGCCCCAGCATTTT
CASSPSFNQPQHF
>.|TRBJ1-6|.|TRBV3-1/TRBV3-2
TGTGCCAGCAGCCCCCGGCGGCAGCCCCTCCACTTT
CASSPRRQPLHF
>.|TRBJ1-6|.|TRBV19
TGTGCCAGTAGTATAGGCCAATACTACGGGGCCTATAATTCACCCCTCCACTTT
CASSIGQYYGAYNSPLHF
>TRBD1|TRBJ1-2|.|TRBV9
TGTGCCAGCAGCCCGGGCTGGGGACAGGGGTTGGATGGCTACACCTTC
CASSPGWGQGLDGYTF
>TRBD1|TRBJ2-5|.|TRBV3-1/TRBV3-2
TGTGCCAGCAGCCCTACGGACAGGAGGTCTGGAGAGACCCAGTACTTC
CASSPTDRRSGETQYF
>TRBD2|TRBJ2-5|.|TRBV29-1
TGCAGCGTCGGGACTAGCGGAGCTCAAGAGACCCAGTACTTC
CSVGTSGAQETQYF
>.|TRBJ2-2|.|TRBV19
TGTGCCAGTAGTTCCTTCTTGGAGCTGTTTTTT
CASSSFLELFF
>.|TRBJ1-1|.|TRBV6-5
TGTGCCAGCAGACCCTTAGGAGGGACTGAAGCTTTCTTT
CASRPLGGTEAFF
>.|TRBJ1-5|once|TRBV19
TGTGCCAGTAGTACAGGGAATTATCAGCCCCAGCATTTT
CASSTGNYQPQHF
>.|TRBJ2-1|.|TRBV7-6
TGTGCCAGCAGCCTCGAGTCGCAGCGGGTGTTAAGGAATGAGCAGTTCTTC
CASSLESQRVLRNEQFF
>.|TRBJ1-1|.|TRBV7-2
TGTGCCAGCAGCTTAGTGGCACAGATCGCTGAAGCTTTCTTT
CASSLVAQIAEAFF